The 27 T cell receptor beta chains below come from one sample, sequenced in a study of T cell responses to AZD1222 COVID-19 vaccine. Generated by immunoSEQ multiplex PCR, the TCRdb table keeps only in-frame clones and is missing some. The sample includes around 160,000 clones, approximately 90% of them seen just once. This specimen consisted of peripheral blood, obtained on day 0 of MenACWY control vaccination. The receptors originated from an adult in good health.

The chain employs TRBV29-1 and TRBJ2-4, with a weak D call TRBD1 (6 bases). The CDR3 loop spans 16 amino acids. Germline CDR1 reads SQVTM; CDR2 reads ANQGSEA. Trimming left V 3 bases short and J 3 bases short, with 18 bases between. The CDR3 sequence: CSVDRIRGAGKNIQYF. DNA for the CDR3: TGCAGCGTTGATCGGATCAGGGGCGCGGGCAAAAACATTCAGTACTTC.

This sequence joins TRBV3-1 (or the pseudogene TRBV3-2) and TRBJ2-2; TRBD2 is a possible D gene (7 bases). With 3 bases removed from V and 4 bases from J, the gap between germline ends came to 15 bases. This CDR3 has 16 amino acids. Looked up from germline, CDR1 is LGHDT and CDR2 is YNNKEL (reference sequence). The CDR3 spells CASSHSGGRRTGELFF. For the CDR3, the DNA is TGTGCCAGCAGCCATTCGGGGGGCCGGCGCACCGGGGAGCTGTTTTTT.

The CDR3 DNA reads TGTGCCAGCAGTGCACAGGGGGCTGCAGTTAACTATGGCTACACCTTC. Encoded protein: CASSAQGAAVNYGYTF. The chain couples TRBV6-1 to TRBJ1-2, with 9 bases identical to TRBD1. Germline CDR1 and CDR2: MNHNS and SASEGT. CDR3 length: 16 amino acids. The junction had 7 bases not matched to a gene; V was cut back by 4 bases and J by 1 base.

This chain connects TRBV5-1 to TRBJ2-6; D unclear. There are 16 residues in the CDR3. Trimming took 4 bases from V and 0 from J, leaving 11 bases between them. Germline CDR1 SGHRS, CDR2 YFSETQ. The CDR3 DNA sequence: TGCGCCAGCAGCACCGACACCTACTCTGGGGCCAACGTCCTGACTTTC. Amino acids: CASSTDTYSGANVLTF.

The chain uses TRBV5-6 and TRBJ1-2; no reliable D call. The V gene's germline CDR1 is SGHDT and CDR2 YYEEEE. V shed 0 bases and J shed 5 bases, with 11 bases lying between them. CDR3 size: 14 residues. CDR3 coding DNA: TGTGCCAGCAGCTTGGAGCGGGGATTGTATGGCTACACCTTC. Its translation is CASSLERGLYGYTF.

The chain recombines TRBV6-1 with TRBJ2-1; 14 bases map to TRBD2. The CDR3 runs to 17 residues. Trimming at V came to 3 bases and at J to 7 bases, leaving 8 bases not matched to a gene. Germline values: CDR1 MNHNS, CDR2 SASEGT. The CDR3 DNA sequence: TGTGCCAGCAGTGACCTGGGACTAGCGGGGGAACGGAATGAGCAGTTCTTC. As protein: CASSDLGLAGERNEQFF.

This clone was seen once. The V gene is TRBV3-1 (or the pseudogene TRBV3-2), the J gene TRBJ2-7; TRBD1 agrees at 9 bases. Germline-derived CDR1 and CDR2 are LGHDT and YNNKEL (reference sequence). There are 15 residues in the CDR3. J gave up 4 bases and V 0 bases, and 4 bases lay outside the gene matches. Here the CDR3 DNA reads TGTGCCAGCAGCCAAGAACAGGGGGCTATGTACGAGCAGTACTTC. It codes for CASSQEQGAMYEQYF.

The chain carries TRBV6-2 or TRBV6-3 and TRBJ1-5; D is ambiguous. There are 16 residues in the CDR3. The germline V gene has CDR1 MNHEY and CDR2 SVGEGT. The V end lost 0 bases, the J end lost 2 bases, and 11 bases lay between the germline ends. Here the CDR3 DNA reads TGTGCCAGCAGTTACTCGAGAGGGAGGGGCAATCAGCCCCAGCATTTT. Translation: CASSYSRGRGNQPQHF.

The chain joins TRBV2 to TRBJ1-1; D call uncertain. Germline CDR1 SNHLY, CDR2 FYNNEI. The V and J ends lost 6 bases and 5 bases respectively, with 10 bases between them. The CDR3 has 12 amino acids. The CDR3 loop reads CASRRDGTEAFF. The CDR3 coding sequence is TGTGCCAGCAGGAGAGATGGGACTGAAGCTTTCTTT. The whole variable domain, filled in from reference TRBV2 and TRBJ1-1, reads EPEVTQTPSHQVTQMGQEVILRCVPISNHLYFYWYRQILGQKVEFLVSFYNNEISEKSEIFDDQFSVERPDGSNFTLKIRSTKLEDSAMYFCASRRDGTEAFFGQGTRLTVV.

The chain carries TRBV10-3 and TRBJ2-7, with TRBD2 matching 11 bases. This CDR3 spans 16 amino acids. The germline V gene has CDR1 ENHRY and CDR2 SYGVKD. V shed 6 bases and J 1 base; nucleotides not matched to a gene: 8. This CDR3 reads CAIRSGTSGISYEQYF. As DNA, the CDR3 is TGTGCCATCAGGTCCGGGACTAGCGGTATATCCTACGAGCAGTACTTC.

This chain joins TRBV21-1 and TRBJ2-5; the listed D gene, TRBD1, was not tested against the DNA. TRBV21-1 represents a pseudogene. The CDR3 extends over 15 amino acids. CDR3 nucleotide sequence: TGTGCCAGCAGCAAACGTTCAGGGCCCCAAGAGACCCAGTACTTC. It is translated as CASSKRSGPQETQYF.

CDR3 sequence reads: CSAREGPEEFF. The CDR3 DNA follows: TGCAGTGCTAGAGAAGGACCCGAAGAGTTCTTC. The chain joins TRBV20-1 to TRBJ2-1, with unresolved D. The CDR3 has 11 residues. V lost 0 bases and J lost 14, with 11 bases in between. Germline lookup yields CDR1 DFQATT and CDR2 SNEGSKA (reference sequence).

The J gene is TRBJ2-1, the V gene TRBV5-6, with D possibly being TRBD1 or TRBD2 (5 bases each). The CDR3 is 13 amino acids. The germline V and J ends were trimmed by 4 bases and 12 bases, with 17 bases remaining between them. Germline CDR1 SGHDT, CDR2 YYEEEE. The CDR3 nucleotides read TGTGCCAGCAGCAGGGACCGCGGGCCGGGGCAGTTCTTC. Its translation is CASSRDRGPGQFF.

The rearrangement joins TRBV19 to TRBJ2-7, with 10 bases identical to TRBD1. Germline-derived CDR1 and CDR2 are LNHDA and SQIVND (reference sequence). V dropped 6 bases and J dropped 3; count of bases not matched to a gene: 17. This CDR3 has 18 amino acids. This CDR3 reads CASSQTAGTGAALYEQYF. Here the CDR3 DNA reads TGTGCCAGTAGCCAAACCGCCGGGACAGGGGCCGCGCTCTACGAGCAGTACTTC.

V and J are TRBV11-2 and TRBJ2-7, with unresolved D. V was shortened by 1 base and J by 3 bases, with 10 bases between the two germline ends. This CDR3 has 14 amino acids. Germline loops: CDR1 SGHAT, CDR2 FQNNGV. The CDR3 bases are TGTGCCAGCAGCTTAGTCGGTTCGGGCTACGAGCAGTACTTC. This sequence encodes CASSLVGSGYEQYF.

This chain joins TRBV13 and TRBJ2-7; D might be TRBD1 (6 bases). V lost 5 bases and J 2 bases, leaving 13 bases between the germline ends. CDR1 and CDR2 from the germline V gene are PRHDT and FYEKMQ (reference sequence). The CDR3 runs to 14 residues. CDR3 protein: CASSVTGPTYEQYF. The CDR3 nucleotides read TGTGCCAGCAGCGTTACAGGGCCCACCTACGAGCAGTACTTC.

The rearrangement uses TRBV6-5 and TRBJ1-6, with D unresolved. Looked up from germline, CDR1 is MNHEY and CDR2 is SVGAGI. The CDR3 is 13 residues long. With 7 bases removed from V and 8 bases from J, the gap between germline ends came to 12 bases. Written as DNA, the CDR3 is TGTGCCAGCACTCTAGCCGCGGATTCACCCCTCCACTTT. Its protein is CASTLAADSPLHF.

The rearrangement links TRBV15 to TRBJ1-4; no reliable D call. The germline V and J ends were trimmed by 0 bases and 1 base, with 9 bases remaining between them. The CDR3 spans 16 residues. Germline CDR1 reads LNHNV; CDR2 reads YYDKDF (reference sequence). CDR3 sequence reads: CATSRDLKRTNEKLFF. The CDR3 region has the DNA TGTGCCACCAGCAGAGATTTGAAGAGAACTAATGAAAAACTGTTTTTT. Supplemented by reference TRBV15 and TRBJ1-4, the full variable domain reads DAMVIQNPRYQVTQFGKPVTLSCSQTLNHNVMYWYQQKSSQAPKLLFHYYDKDFNNEADTPDNFQSRRPNTSFCFLDIRSPGLGDTAMYLCATSRDLKRTNEKLFFGSGTQLSVL.

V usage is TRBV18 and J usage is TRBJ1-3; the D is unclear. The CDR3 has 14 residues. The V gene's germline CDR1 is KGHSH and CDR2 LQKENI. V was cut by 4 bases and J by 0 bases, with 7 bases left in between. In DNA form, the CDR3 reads TGTGCCAGCTCACTCCAGAGCTCTGGAAACACCATATATTTT. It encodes CASSLQSSGNTIYF.

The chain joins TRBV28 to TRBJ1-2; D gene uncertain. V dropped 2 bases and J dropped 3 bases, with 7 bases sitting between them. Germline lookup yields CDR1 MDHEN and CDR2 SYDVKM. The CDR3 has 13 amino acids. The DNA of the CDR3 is TGTGCCAGCAGTTTAACGCAGGACTATGGCTACACCTTC. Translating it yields CASSLTQDYGYTF.

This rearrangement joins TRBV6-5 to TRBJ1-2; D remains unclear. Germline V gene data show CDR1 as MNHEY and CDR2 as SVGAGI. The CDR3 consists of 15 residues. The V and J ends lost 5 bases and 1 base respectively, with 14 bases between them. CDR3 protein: CASSQTQSVNYGYTF. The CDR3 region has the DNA TGTGCCAGCAGTCAGACACAGTCGGTTAACTATGGCTACACCTTC.

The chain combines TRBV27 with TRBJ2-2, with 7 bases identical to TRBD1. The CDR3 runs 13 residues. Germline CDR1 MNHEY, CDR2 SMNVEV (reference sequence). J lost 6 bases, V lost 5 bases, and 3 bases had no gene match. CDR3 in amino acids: CASSSDRAGELFF. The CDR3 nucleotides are TGTGCCAGCAGTAGCGACAGGGCCGGGGAGCTGTTTTTT.

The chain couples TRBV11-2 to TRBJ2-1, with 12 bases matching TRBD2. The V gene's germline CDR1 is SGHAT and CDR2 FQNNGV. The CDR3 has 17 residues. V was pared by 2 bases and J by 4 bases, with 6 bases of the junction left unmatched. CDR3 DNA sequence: TGTGCCAGCAGCTTAACCCAGACTAGCGGGAGTTACAATGAGCAGTTCTTC. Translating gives CASSLTQTSGSYNEQFF.

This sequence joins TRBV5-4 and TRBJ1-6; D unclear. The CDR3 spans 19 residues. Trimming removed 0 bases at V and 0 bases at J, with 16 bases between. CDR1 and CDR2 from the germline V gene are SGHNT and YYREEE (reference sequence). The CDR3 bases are TGTGCCAGCAGCTTGGGTCGGAGTCAAGGGAGCTCCTATAATTCACCCCTCCACTTT. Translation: CASSLGRSQGSSYNSPLHF.

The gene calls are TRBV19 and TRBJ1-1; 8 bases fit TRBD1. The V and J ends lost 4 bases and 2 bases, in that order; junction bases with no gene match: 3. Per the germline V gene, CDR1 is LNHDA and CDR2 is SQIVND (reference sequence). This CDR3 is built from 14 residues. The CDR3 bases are TGTGCCAGTAGTACCGGACAGGGCAACACTGAAGCTTTCTTT. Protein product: CASSTGQGNTEAFF.

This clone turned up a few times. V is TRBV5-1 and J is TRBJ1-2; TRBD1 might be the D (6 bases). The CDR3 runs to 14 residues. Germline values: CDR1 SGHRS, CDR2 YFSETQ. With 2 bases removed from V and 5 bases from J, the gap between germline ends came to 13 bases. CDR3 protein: CASSLSTGKYGYTF. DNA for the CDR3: TGCGCCAGCAGCTTATCAACAGGGAAATATGGCTACACCTTC.

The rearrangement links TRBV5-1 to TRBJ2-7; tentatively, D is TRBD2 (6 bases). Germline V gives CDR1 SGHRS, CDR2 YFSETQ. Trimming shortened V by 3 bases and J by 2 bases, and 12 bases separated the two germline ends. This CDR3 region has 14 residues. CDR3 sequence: CASSSRGKAYEQYF. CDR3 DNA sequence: TGCGCCAGCAGCTCCCGGGGGAAGGCCTACGAGCAGTACTTC.